The next 9 T cell receptor beta chains were all read from a single sample in a study of shared clonotypes between healthy human individuals. The protocol was immunoSEQ multiplex PCR, while the TCRdb copy is restricted to in-frame clones and leaves out a portion. The table shows about 750,000 clones, with approximately 92% occurring only once. As defined, naive CD8 cells were CD45RO-negative and positively selected for CCR7, with terminally differentiated effector memory CD45RA+ cells excluded. Sequencing used naive CD8+ T cells sorted from blood. The receptors were gathered from a man aged 25 to 45 in good health.

In DNA, the CDR3 is TGTGCCAGCAGTCGGGTAGACAGCAATCAGCCCCAGCATTTT. Protein: CASSRVDSNQPQHF. The rearrangement joins TRBV28 to TRBJ1-5; D unresolved. The CDR3 sequence is 14 residues long. Germline loops: CDR1 MDHEN, CDR2 SYDVKM. Trimming took 5 bases from V and 1 from J, leaving 9 bases between them.

This chain links TRBV11-2 with TRBJ2-2; TRBD2 is a possible D gene (6 bases). Trimming removed 2 bases from V and 1 base from J, with 11 bases in between. Germline CDR1 reads SGHAT; CDR2 reads FQNNGV. The CDR3 runs 16 residues. The CDR3: CASSLLSGLNTGELFF. DNA of the CDR3: TGTGCCAGCAGCTTATTGTCGGGACTGAACACCGGGGAGCTGTTTTTT. Combining the CDR3 with reference TRBV11-2 and TRBJ2-2 gives the whole variable domain EAGVAQSPRYKIIEKRQSVAFWCNPISGHATLYWYQQILGQGPKLLIQFQNNGVVDDSQLPKDRFSAERLKGVDSTLKIQPAKLEDSAVYLCASSLLSGLNTGELFFGEGSRLTVL.

This rearrangement joins TRBV28 to TRBJ2-1, with 10 bases lining up with TRBD2. V lost 5 bases and J lost 6; bases outside the gene matches: 16. Germline V CDR1 and CDR2: MDHEN, SYDVKM. The CDR3 loop spans 18 amino acids. The DNA for the CDR3 is TGTGCCAGCAGTCAGAAATGGGAAGGACTAGCGGAGGGCAATGAGCAGTTCTTC. As protein: CASSQKWEGLAEGNEQFF.

The chain couples TRBV4-1 to TRBJ2-1; TRBD1 is a possible D gene (5 bases). CDR1 is MGHRA, CDR2 YSYEKL, per germline. Between the trimmed V and J ends, which lost 3 bases and 3 bases, there was a span of 12 bases. CDR3 length: 15 residues. In nucleotides, the CDR3 is TGCGCCAGCAGCCATTTCCTAGACAGCTACAATGAGCAGTTCTTC. Translation gives CASSHFLDSYNEQFF.

This clone was found once. V gene TRBV21-1 combines with J gene TRBJ2-7; TRBD1, as called in the table, went unchecked against the DNA. TRBV21-1 is a documented pseudogene. The CDR3 is 15 amino acids. Here the CDR3 reads CASRLYRGRGSEQYF. The CDR3 nucleotides read TGTGCCAGCCGCCTCTATAGAGGCAGGGGAAGCGAGCAGTACTTC.

The J gene is TRBJ2-1, the V gene TRBV5-1; TRBD2 matches 9 bases. The V and J ends lost 8 bases and 4 bases, in that order; junction bases with no gene match: 4. Per germline, CDR1 SGHRS and CDR2 YFSETQ. The CDR3 is made up of 13 amino acids. The CDR3 DNA reads TGCGCCAGTTTTAGCGGGGGTTACAATGAGCAGTTCTTC. Its translation is CASFSGGYNEQFF.

The table lists this clone with a few counts. This sequence joins TRBV19 and TRBJ2-7, with 7 bases lining up with TRBD2. The CDR3 covers 13 residues. From germline, CDR1 is LNHDA and CDR2 SQIVND (reference sequence). The ends lost 7 bases at V and 7 bases at J; junction bases unmatched: 10. CDR3 nucleotide sequence: TGTGCCAGTATGGCTAGCGGCATGTGGGAGCAGTACTTC. Protein: CASMASGMWEQYF.

This clone appeared a single time. The chain joins TRBV6-5 to TRBJ1-2; maybe TRBD1 (5 bases). Germline CDR1 MNHEY, CDR2 SVGAGI. The CDR3 is 14 amino acids. The ends were cut back, 5 bases at V and 2 bases at J, with 12 bases in the middle. The CDR3 loop reads CASSPGHRNYGYTF. The DNA of the CDR3 is TGTGCCAGCAGTCCCGGCCACAGGAACTATGGCTACACCTTC.

This sequence joins TRBV27 and TRBJ2-7; the D gene is possibly TRBD2 (6 bases). Germline loops: CDR1 MNHEY, CDR2 SMNVEV (reference sequence). This CDR3 has 13 residues. The germline V and J ends were trimmed by 5 bases and 7 bases, with 15 bases remaining between them. The CDR3 loop is CASSPRGNREQYF. The CDR3 DNA is TGTGCCAGCAGTCCCCGGGGGAATCGGGAGCAGTACTTC.